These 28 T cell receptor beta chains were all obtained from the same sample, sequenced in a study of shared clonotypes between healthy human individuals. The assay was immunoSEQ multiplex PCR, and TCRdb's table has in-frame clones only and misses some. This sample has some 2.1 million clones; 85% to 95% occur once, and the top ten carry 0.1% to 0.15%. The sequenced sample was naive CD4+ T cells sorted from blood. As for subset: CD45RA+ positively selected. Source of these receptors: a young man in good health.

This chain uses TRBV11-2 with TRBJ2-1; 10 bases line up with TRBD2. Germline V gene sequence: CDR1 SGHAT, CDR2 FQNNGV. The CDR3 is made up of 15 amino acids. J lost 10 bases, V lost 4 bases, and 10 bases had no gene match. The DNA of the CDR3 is TGTGCCAGCAGCTCGTTAGCGGGGGGCTCAGGGGAGCAGTTCTTC. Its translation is CASSSLAGGSGEQFF.

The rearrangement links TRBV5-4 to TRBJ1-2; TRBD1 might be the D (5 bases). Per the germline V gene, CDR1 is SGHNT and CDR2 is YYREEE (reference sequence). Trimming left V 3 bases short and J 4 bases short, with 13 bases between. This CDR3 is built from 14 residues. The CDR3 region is CASSSQGRSYGYTF. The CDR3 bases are TGTGCCAGCAGCTCGCAGGGCCGCAGCTATGGCTACACCTTC.

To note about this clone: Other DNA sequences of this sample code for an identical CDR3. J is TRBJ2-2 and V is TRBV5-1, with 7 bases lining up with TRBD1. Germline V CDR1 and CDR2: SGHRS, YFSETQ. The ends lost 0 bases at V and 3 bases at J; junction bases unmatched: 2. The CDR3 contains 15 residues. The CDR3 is CASSLGQGDTGELFF. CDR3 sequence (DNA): TGCGCCAGCAGCTTGGGACAGGGTGACACCGGGGAGCTGTTTTTT.

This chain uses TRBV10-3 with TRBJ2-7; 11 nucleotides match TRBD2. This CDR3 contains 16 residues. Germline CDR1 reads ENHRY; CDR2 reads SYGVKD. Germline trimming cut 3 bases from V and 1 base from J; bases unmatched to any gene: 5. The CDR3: CAISDGTSGNSYEQYF. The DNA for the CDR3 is TGTGCCATCAGTGATGGGACTAGCGGAAATTCCTACGAGCAGTACTTC.

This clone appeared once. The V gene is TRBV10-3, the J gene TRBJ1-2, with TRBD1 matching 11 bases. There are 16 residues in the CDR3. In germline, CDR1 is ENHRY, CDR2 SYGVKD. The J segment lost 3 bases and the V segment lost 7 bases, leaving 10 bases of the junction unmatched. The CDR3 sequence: CAITLPGTGGYYGYTF. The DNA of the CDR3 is TGTGCCATCACCTTACCCGGGACAGGGGGGTACTATGGCTACACCTTC.

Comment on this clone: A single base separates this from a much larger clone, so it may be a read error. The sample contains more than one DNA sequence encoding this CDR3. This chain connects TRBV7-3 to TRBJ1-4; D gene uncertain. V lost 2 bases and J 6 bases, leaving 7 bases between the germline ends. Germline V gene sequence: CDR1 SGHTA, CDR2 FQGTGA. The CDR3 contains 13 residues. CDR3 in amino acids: CASSLGRDEKLFF. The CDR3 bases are TGTGCCAGCAGCTTAGGGCGAGATGAAAAACTGTTTTTT.

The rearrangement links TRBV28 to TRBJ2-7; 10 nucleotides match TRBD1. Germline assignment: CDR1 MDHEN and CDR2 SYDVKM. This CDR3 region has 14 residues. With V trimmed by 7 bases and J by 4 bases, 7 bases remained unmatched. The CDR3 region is CASTRQGARYEQYF. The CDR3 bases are TGTGCCAGCACAAGACAGGGGGCGCGATACGAGCAGTACTTC.

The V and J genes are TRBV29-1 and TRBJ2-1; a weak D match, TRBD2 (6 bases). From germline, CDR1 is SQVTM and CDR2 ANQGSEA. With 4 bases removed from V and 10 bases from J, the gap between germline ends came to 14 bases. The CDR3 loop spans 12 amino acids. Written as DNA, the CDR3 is TGCAGCGTTGGACTACCCGCGGGGGAGCAGTTCTTC. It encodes CSVGLPAGEQFF.

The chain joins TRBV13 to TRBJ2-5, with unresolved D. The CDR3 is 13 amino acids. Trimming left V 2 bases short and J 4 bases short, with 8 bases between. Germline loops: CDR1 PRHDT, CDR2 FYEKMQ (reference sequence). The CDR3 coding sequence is TGTGCCAGCAGCTTATGGGTGAGAGAGACCCAGTACTTC. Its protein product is CASSLWVRETQYF.

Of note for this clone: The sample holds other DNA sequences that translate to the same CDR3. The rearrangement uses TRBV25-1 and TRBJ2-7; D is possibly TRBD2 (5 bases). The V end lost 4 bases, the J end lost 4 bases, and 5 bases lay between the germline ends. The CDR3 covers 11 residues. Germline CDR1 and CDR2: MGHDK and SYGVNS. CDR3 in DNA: TGTGCCAGCAGTGGAGGGTACGAGCAGTACTTC. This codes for CASSGGYEQYF.

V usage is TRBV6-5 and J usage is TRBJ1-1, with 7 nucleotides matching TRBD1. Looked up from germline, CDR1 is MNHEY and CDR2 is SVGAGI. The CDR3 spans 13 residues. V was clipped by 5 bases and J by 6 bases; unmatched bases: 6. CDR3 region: CASSHPGTAEAFF. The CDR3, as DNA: TGTGCCAGCAGTCACCCCGGGACAGCTGAAGCTTTCTTT.

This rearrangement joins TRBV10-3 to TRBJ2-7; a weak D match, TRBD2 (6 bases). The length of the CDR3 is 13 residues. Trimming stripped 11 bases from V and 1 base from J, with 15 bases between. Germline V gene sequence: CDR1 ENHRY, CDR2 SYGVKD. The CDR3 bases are TGTGCCGTTACAGGTGGGGGGTCCTACGAGCAGTACTTC. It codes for CAVTGGGSYEQYF.

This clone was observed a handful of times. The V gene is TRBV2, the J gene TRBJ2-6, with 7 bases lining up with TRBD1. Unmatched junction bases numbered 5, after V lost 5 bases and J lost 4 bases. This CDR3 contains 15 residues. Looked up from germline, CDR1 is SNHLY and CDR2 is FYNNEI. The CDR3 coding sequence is TGTGCCAGCAGTTACACAGGGGTCGGGGCCAACGTCCTGACTTTC. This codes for CASSYTGVGANVLTF.

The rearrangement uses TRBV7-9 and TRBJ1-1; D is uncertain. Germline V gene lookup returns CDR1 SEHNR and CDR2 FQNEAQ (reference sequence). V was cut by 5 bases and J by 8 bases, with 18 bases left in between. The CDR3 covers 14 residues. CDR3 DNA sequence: TGTGCCAGCAGCCCATTCGGAAGGCCCTTCGAAGCTTTCTTT. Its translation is CASSPFGRPFEAFF. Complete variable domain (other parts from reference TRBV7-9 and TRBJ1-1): DTGVSQNPRHKITKRGQNVTFRCDPISEHNRLYWYRQTLGQGPEFLTYFQNEAQLEKSRLLSDRFSAERPKGSFSTLEIQRTEQGDSAMYLCASSPFGRPFEAFFGQGTRLTVV.

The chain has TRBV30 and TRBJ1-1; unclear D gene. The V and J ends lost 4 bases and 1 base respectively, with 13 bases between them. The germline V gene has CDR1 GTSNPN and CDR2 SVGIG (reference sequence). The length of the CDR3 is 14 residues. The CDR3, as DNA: TGTGCCTGGAATATCAGAGGCCAGAACACTGAAGCTTTCTTT. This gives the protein CAWNIRGQNTEAFF.

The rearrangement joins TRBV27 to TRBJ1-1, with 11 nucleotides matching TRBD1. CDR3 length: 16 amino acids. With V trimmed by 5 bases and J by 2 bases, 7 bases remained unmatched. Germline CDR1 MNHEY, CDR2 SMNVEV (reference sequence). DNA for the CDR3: TGTGCCAGCAGTCAGAGAGGGACAGGGGGTAACACTGAAGCTTTCTTT. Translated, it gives CASSQRGTGGNTEAFF.

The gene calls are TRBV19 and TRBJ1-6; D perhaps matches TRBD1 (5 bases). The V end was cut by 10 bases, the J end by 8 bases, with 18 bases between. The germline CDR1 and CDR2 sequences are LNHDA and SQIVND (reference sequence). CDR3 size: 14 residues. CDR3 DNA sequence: TGTGCCACCACCCCGGGGGTTTTCGATTCACCCCTCCACTTT. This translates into CATTPGVFDSPLHF.

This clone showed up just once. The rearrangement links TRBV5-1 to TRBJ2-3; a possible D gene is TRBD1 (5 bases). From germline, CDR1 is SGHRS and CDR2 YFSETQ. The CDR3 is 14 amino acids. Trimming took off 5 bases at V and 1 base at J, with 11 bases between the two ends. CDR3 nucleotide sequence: TGCGCCAGCAGGATTGGCAGGGGCACAGATACGCAGTATTTT. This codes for CASRIGRGTDTQYF.

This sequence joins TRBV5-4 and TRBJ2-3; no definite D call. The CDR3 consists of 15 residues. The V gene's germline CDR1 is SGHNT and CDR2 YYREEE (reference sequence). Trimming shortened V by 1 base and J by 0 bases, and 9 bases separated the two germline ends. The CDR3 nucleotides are TGTGCCAGCAGCTTGAACAGTCATAGCACAGATACGCAGTATTTT. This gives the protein CASSLNSHSTDTQYF.

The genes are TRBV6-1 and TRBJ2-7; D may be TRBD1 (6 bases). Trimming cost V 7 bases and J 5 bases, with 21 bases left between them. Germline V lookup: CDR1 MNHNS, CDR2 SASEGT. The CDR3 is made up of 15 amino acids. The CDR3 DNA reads TGTGCCAGCAAGAAAACAGGGAGCGATTGGAACGAGCAGTACTTC. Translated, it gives CASKKTGSDWNEQYF.

CDR3 in amino acids: CATSAGADRGETQYF. The CDR3 nucleotides read TGTGCCACCAGCGCCGGGGCTGACAGGGGGGAGACCCAGTACTTC. The gene calls are TRBV15 and TRBJ2-5; TRBD1 matches 9 bases. The CDR3 sequence is 15 residues long. Germline CDR1 LNHNV, CDR2 YYDKDF (reference sequence). Trimming removed 5 bases from V and 5 bases from J; junction bases left unmatched: 9.

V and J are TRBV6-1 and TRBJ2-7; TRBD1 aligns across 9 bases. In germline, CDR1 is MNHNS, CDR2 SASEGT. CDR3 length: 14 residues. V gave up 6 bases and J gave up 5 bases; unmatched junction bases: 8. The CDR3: CASRAGTGRDEQYF. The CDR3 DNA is TGTGCCAGCAGAGCCGGGACAGGGCGGGACGAGCAGTACTTC.

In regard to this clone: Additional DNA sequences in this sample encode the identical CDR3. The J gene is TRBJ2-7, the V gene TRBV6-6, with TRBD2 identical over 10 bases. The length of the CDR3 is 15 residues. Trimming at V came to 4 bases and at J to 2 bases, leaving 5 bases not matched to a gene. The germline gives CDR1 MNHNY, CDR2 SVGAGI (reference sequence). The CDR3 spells CASSSSGRGTYEQYF. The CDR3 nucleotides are TGTGCCAGCAGTTCCAGCGGGAGGGGGACCTACGAGCAGTACTTC.

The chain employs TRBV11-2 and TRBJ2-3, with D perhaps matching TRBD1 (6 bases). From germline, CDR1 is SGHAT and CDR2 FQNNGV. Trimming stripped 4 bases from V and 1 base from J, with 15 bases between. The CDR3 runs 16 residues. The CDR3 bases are TGTGCCAGCAGCTCTACAGGGCCCGGAGGCACAGATACGCAGTATTTT. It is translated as CASSSTGPGGTDTQYF.

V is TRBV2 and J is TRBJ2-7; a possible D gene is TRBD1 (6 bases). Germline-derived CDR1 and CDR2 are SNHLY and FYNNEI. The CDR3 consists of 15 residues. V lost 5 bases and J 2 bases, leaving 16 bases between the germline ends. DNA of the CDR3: TGTGCCAGCAGTTCAGACAGGCTTCCTACCTACGAGCAGTACTTC. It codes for CASSSDRLPTYEQYF.

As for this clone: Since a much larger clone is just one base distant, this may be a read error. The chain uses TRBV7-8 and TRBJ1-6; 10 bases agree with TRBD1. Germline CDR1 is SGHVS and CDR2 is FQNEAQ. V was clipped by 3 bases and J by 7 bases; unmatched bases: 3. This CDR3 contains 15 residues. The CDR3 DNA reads TGTGCCAGCAGCTTCGGGACAGGGGCAAATTCACCCCTCCACTTT. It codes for CASSFGTGANSPLHF.

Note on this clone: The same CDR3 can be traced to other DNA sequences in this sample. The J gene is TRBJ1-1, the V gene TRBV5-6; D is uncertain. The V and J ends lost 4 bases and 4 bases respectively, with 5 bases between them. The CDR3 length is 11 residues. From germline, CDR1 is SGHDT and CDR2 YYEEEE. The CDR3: CASSRTTEAFF. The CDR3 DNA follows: TGTGCCAGCAGCAGGACCACTGAAGCTTTCTTT.

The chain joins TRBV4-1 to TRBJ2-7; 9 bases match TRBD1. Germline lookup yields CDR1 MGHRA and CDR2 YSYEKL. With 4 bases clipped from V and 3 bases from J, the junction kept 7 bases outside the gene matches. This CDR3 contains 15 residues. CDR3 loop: CASSRPGTGHYEQYF. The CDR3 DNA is TGCGCCAGCAGCCGCCCCGGGACAGGGCACTACGAGCAGTACTTC.